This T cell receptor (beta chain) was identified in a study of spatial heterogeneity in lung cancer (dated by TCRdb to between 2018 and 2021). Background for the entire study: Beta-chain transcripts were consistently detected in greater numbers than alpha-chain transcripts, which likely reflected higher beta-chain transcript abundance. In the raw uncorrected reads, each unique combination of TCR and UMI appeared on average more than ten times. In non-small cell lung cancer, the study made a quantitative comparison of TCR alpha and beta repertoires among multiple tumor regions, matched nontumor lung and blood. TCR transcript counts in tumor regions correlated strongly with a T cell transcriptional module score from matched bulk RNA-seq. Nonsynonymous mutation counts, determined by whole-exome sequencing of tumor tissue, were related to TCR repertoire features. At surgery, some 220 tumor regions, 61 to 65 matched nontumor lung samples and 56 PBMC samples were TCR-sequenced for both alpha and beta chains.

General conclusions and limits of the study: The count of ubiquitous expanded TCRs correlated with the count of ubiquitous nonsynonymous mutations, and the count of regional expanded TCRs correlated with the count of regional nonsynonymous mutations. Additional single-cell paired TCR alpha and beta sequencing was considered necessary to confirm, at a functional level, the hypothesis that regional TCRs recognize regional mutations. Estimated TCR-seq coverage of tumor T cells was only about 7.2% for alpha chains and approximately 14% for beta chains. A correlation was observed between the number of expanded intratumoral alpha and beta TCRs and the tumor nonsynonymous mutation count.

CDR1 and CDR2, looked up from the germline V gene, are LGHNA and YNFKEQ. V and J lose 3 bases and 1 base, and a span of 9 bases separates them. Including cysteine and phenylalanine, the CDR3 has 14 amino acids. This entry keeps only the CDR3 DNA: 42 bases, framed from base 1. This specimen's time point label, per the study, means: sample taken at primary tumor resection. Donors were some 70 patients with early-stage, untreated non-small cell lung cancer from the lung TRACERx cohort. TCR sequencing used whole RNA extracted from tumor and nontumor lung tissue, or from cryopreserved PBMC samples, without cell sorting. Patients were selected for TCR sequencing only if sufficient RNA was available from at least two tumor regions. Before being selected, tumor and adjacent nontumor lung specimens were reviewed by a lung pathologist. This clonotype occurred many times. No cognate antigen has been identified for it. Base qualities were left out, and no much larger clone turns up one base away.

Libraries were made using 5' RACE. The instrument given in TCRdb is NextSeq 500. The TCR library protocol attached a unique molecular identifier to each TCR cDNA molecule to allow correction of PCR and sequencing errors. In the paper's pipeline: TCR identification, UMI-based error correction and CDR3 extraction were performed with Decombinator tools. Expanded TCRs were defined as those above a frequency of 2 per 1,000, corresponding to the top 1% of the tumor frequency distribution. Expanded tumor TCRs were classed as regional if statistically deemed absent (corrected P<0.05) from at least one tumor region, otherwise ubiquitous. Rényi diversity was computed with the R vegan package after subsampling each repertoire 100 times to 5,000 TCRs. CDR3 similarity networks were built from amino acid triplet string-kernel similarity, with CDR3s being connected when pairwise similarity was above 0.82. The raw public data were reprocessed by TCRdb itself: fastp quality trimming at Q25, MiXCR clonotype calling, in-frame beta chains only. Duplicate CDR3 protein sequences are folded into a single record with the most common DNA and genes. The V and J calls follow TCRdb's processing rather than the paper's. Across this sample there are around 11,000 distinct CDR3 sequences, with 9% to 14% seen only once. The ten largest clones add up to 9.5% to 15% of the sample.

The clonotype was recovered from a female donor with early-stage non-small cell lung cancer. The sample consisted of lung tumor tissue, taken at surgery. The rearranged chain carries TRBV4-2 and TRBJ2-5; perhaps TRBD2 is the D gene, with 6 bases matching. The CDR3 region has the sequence CASSHAGIQETQYF. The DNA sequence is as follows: TGTGCCAGCAGCCACGCGGGGATCCAAGAGACCCAGTACTTC.